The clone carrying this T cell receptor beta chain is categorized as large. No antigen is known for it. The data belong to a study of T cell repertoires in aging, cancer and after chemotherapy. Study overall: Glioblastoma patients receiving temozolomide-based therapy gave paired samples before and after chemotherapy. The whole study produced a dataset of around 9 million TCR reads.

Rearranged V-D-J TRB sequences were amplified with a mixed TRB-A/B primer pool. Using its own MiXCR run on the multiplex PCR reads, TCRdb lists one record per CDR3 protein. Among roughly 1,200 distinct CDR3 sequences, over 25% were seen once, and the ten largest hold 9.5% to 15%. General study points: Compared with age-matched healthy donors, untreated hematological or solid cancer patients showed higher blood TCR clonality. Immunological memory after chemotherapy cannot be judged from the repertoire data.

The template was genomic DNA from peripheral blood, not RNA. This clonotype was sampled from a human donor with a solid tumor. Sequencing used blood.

The CDR3 region is CASSPLDRGVYGYTF. The CDR3 nucleotides read TGTGCCAGCAGTCCCTTGGACAGGGGTGTATATGGCTACACCTTC. The chain combines TRBV27 with TRBJ1-2; the match to TRBD1 covers 9 bases. The CDR3 has 15 amino acids. Germline values: CDR1 MNHEY, CDR2 SMNVEV (reference sequence). Trimming took 5 bases from V and 5 from J; bases not matched to a gene: 9.